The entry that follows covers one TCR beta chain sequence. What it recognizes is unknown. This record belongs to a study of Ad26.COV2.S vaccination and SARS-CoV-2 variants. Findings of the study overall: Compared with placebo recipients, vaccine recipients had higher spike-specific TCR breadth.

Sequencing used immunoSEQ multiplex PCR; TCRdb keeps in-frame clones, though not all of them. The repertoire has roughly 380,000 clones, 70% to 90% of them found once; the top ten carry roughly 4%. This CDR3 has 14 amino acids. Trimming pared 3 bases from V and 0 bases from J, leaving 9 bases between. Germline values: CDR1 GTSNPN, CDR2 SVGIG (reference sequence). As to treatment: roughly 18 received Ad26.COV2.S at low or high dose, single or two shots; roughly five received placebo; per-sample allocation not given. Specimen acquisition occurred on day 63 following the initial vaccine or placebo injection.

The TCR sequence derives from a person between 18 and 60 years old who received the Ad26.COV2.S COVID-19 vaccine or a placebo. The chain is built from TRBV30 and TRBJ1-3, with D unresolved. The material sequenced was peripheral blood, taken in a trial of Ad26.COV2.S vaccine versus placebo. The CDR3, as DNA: TGTGCCTGGAGAGGCACGGCCTCTGGAAACACCATATATTTT. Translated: CAWRGTASGNTIYF.